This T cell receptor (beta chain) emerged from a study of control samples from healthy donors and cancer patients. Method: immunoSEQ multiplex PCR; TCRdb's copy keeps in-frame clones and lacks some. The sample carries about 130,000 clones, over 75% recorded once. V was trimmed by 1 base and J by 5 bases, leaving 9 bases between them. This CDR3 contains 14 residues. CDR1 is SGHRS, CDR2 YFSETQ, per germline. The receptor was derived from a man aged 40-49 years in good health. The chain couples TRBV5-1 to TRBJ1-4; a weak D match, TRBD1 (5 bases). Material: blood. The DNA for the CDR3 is TGCGCCAGCAGCTTGTCAGGGCGAAATGAAAAACTGTTTTTT. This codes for CASSLSGRNEKLFF. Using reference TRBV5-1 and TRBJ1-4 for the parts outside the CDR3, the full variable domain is KAGVTQTPRYLIKTRGQQVTLSCSPISGHRSVSWYQQTPGQGLQFLFEYFSETQRNKGNFPGRFSGRQFSNSRSEMNVSTLELGDSALYLCASSLSGRNEKLFFGSGTQLSVL.